This TCR beta chain originates from a study of T cell responses to AZD1222 COVID-19 vaccine. The method was immunoSEQ multiplex PCR; TCRdb's version includes in-frame clones alone and lacks a portion of them. The sample holds tens of thousands of clones, roughly 90% seen once. Study results and limitations: Donors, mostly white British, included more females; clonal diversity was possibly underestimated.

V lost 3 bases to trimming and J lost 1 base, with 7 bases between them. This CDR3 is built from 13 residues. Per the germline V gene, CDR1 is KGHSH and CDR2 is LQKENI. In the case of this clone: The antigen is not known.

The chain carries TRBV18 and TRBJ2-7; tentatively, D is TRBD1 (6 bases). Sequencing was performed on peripheral blood, taken 28 days after the second AZD1222 dose. The origin of this receptor is an adult who received the AZD1222 COVID-19 vaccine. CDR3 sequence reads: CASSPGQSYEQYF. The CDR3 coding sequence is TGTGCCAGCTCACCCGGACAGTCCTACGAGCAGTACTTC.